This TCR beta chain comes out of a study of beta chain features in type 1 diabetes. General study points: Moderate yet significant TCRB CDR3 shortening was seen in Type 1 diabetes patients in all four CD4+ subsets.

To note about this clone: As yet, its antigen is unknown.

What was sequenced were expressed TCRB transcripts, since all of the isolated RNA had been reverse transcribed. Profiling relied on immunoSEQ multiplex PCR, and the TCRdb table lists in-frame clones only, not all of them. The profile shows around 710,000 clones, around 12% of them singletons. The material sequenced was naive CD4+ T cells from blood. This clonotype was obtained from a man aged 25 to 40 with type 1 diabetes.

CDR3 nucleotides: TGTGCCAGCAGCTTAAGGTCCAGTGGACAGGGGGTCGGCGAGCAGTACTTC. The encoded protein is CASSLRSSGQGVGEQYF. The rearrangement joins TRBV7-6 to TRBJ2-7, with TRBD1 matching 10 bases. This CDR3 region has 17 residues. V dropped 2 bases and J dropped 6; count of bases not matched to a gene: 13. Germline V gives CDR1 SGHVS, CDR2 FNYEAQ.